A single sample gave rise to the 7 T cell receptor beta chains below, sequenced in a study of cytomegalovirus exposure and HLA in healthy donors. The study ran its PCR with 60 Vbeta and 13 Jbeta primers. Repertoires were generated with immunoSEQ multiplex PCR, while TCRdb's copy carries only in-frame clones and drops some. The table records about 150,000 clones, roughly 80% of them present only once. Sequencing input: PBMCs. These receptors all come from a man younger than 40 in good health and CMV-seropositive.

This clone was seen only a few times. The chain carries TRBV6-4 and TRBJ2-1, with 8 nucleotides matching TRBD2. V was clipped by 3 bases and J by 8 bases; unmatched bases: 9. This CDR3 region has 15 residues. Germline V gene lookup returns CDR1 MRHNA and CDR2 SNTAGT. In nucleotides, the CDR3 is TGTGCCAGCAGTGAGAGAAGCGGGAGTGTCTATGAGCAGTTCTTC. Translation: CASSERSGSVYEQFF.

This sequence joins TRBV9 and TRBJ1-1; D uncertain. V shed 0 bases and J shed 1 base, with 10 bases lying between them. The CDR3 has 15 residues. Germline V gives CDR1 SGDLS, CDR2 YYNGEE. DNA for the CDR3: TGTGCCAGCAGCGTAGCGTCACAGTGGAACACTGAAGCTTTCTTT. The encoded protein is CASSVASQWNTEAFF.

V and J are TRBV5-8 and TRBJ2-5; 7 positions match TRBD2. V lost 3 bases and J lost 5; bases outside the gene matches: 13. Germline values: CDR1 SGHTS, CDR2 YDEGEE. The CDR3 extends over 16 amino acids. CDR3 loop: CASSSTRAGGRETQYF. The CDR3 DNA reads TGTGCCAGCAGCTCCACTAGAGCCGGGGGGAGGGAGACCCAGTACTTC. Complete variable domain (other parts from reference TRBV5-8 and TRBJ2-5): EAGVTQSPTHLIKTRGQQATLRCSPISGHTSVYWYQQALGLGLQFLLWYDEGEERNRGNFPPRFSGRQFPNYSSELNVNALELEDSALYLCASSSTRAGGRETQYFGPGTRLLVL.

The chain combines TRBV4-3 with TRBJ1-2; D gene ambiguous. The CDR3 runs to 17 residues. Germline V gene data show CDR1 as LGHNA and CDR2 as YSLEER. With 2 bases removed from V and 3 bases from J, the gap between germline ends came to 19 bases. The CDR3 here is CASSQSSREVAHYGYTF. The CDR3 DNA sequence: TGCGCCAGCAGCCAATCCTCCCGGGAAGTGGCCCACTATGGCTACACCTTC.

The chain has TRBV4-3 and TRBJ2-7; D unresolved. This CDR3 has 15 residues. With 0 bases removed from V and 3 bases from J, the gap between germline ends came to 12 bases. Per germline, CDR1 LGHNA and CDR2 YSLEER. The CDR3 sequence is CASSQDTENNYEQYF. The CDR3 bases are TGCGCCAGCAGCCAAGATACCGAGAATAACTACGAGCAGTACTTC.

The J gene is TRBJ1-3, the V gene TRBV10-3; D remains unclear. CDR1 is ENHRY, CDR2 SYGVKD, per germline. V was cut by 4 bases and J by 2 bases, with 12 bases left in between. This CDR3 contains 15 residues. The CDR3 protein is CAISADFGTGNTIYF. CDR3 bases: TGTGCCATCAGTGCGGATTTCGGGACTGGAAACACCATATATTTT.

The genes are TRBV30 and TRBJ2-7, with D possibly TRBD2 on 5 matching bases. V was cut by 5 bases and J by 0 bases, with 11 bases left in between. Germline CDR1 reads GTSNPN; CDR2 reads SVGIG (reference sequence). The CDR3 contains 13 residues. For the CDR3, the DNA is TGTGCCTGGGAGCGGCATAACTCCTACGAGCAGTACTTC. It is translated as CAWERHNSYEQYF.